The clone carrying this TCR beta chain was observed a few times. Its specificity is not known. The sample originates from a study of blood T cells in healthy people across ages. Study results and limitations: A strong correlation was seen between TCR beta diversity and naive T cell percentage. Compared with aged donors, long-lived donors showed fewer expanded clones, suggesting selection.

For the second PCR, which ran for roughly 6 to 11 cycles, a sample-barcoded 5' primer and a J-beta primer mix were used. TCRdb fed the 5' RACE reads into MiXCR, producing one record per CDR3 protein. This table holds hundreds of thousands of distinct CDR3 sequences, roughly 46% found once. This clonotype originated in a man older than 75 in good health. Sequences were obtained from blood.

The CDR3 bases are TGTGCCACCAGTGAGGGGACAGGGTGGGAGACCCAGTACTTC. As protein: CATSEGTGWETQYF. V and J are TRBV24-1 and TRBJ2-5, with TRBD1 matching over 9 bases. This CDR3 has 14 amino acids. Germline CDR1 reads KGHDR; CDR2 reads SFDVKD. Losses at the gene ends were 4 bases for V and 5 bases for J; bases not matched to a gene: 4.